The clone carrying this T cell receptor (beta chain) is a singleton in its sample. As yet, its antigen is unknown. Its ends do not fully match the called genes, so a read error is possible. The CDR3 is 19 residues long. Germline V gene lookup returns CDR1 SGHTA and CDR2 FQGNSA. This entry is derived from a study of blood T cells in healthy people across ages. Study-wide points: Researchers judged that diversity estimates from one million T cells fell short of true values. Diversity of TCR beta correlated strongly with naive T cell percentage. The recorded TCR beta diversity per million T cells decreased in a roughly linear manner with age.

It was with a sample-barcoded 5' primer and a J-beta primer mix that a second PCR of about 7 to 12 cycles was run. A minimum of 3 million CDR3-containing paired-end reads was obtained for each sample. TCRdb analysed the 5' RACE reads with MiXCR anew, one entry per CDR3 protein. In the table there are fewer than 800,000 distinct CDR3 sequences, 20% to 25% of which are singletons. The TCR sequence derives from a man aged 70 or older in good health. Material for sequencing was blood. This rearrangement joins TRBV7-2 to TRBJ1-5, with TRBD1 matching 7 bases. CDR3 nucleotides: TGTGCCAGCAGCTTAGGTGGGGACAGACTAGACTATAGCAATCAGCCCCACCATTTT. Protein product: CASSLGGDRLDYSNQPHHF.